These 20 T cell receptor beta chains were all obtained from the same sample, sequenced in a study of T-cell memory formation after mild COVID-19 (dated by TCRdb to about 2021). Libraries were prepared through 5' RACE. Sequencer: Illumina NovaSeq 6000. In TCRdb, the public reads were trimmed at Q25 with fastp and aligned with MiXCR, with productive beta chains retained. Under each unique CDR3 protein, matching rows form one entry showing the most common genes and DNA. The sample includes 450,000 to 700,000 distinct CDR3 sequences, with under 20% observed a single time. The top ten clones comprise around 12% of the sample. Sequences were obtained from PBMCs or a T cell subset sorted from them (not recorded which). The receptors come from an adult woman who had mild COVID-19 (a few samples of this study predate the infection). The sample titles of this study are shuffled in the database, so cell type and time point are left out; the donor was told from shared clones.

The table lists this clonotype with many counts. The rearrangement uses TRBV7-2 and TRBJ2-7; 9 bases line up with TRBD2. Trimming at V came to 5 bases and at J to 0 bases, leaving 5 bases not matched to a gene. Per germline, CDR1 SGHTA and CDR2 FQGNSA. This CDR3 region has 15 residues. The CDR3, as DNA: TGTGCCAGCAGCCAGAGGACTAGCGCCTCCTACGAGCAGTACTTC. Amino acids: CASSQRTSASYEQYF. The full variable domain, in which reference TRBV7-2 and TRBJ2-7 provide the parts outside the CDR3, is GAGVSQSPSNKVTEKGKDVELRCDPISGHTALYWYRQSLGQGLEFLIYFQGNSAPDKSGLPSDRFSAERTGGSVSTLTIQRTQQEDSAVYLCASSQRTSASYEQYFGPGTRLTVT.

This chain joins TRBV6-5 and TRBJ2-7; D perhaps matches TRBD2 (5 bases). Germline V CDR1 and CDR2: MNHEY, SVGAGI. There are 13 residues in the CDR3. The ends were cut back, 3 bases at V and 3 bases at J, with 9 bases in the middle. CDR3 nucleotide sequence: TGTGCCAGCAGTTATCCAGAGGGCTACGAGCAGTACTTC. Translation: CASSYPEGYEQYF.

The CDR3 DNA sequence: TGTGCCAGCAGTTACTGGAGGATGGGTGAGCAGTTCTTC. Protein sequence: CASSYWRMGEQFF. The rearrangement joins TRBV6-5 to TRBJ2-1; perhaps TRBD2 as D (5 bases). Germline-derived CDR1 and CDR2 are MNHEY and SVGAGI. The V end was cut by 1 base, the J end by 9 bases, with 10 bases between. The CDR3 extends over 13 amino acids.

This chain uses TRBV11-3 with TRBJ2-3; TRBD2 matches at 8 bases. With V trimmed by 4 bases and J by 2 bases, 8 bases remained unmatched. The CDR3 has 16 amino acids. The V gene's germline CDR1 is SGHNT and CDR2 YENEEA. The chain's CDR3 is CASSSYRAGDTDTQYF. CDR3 nucleotide sequence: TGTGCCAGCAGCTCCTACCGAGCGGGGGACACAGATACGCAGTATTTT.

This chain connects TRBV24-1 to TRBJ2-3, with 7 bases that match TRBD2. Germline CDR1 KGHDR, CDR2 SFDVKD. This CDR3 region has 14 residues. The V segment lost 7 bases and the J segment 2 bases; nucleotides outside the gene matches: 5. In DNA form, the CDR3 reads TGTGCCACCAGAAAGGAGCGGGACACAGATACGCAGTATTTT. This encodes CATRKERDTDTQYF.

The chain uses TRBV6-5 and TRBJ2-5; TRBD2 might be the D (6 bases). This CDR3 is built from 14 residues. CDR1 is MNHEY and CDR2 is SVGAGI in the germline V gene. Between the trimmed V and J ends, which lost 9 bases and 5 bases, there was a span of 19 bases. Here the CDR3 reads CASRRAGAGETQYF. CDR3 bases: TGTGCCAGTAGGAGGGCCGGTGCCGGGGAGACCCAGTACTTC.

Only a few counts were recorded for this clonotype. This sequence joins TRBV6-1 and TRBJ2-1; maybe TRBD1 (5 bases). CDR1 is MNHNS and CDR2 is SASEGT in the germline V gene. Trimming shortened V by 5 bases and J by 4 bases, and 6 bases separated the two germline ends. The CDR3 totals 12 residues. CDR3 region: CASSNRYNEQFF. As DNA, the CDR3 is TGTGCCAGCAGTAACAGGTACAATGAGCAGTTCTTC.

This clonotype has only a few counts. The gene calls are TRBV27 and TRBJ2-7, with TRBD1 matching over 7 bases. J was trimmed by 3 bases and V by 2 bases; bases with no gene match: 4. Per the germline V gene, CDR1 is MNHEY and CDR2 is SMNVEV (reference sequence). The CDR3 covers 14 residues. As DNA, the CDR3 is TGTGCCAGCAGTTTAGTCGGACAGGACTACGAGCAGTACTTC. This encodes CASSLVGQDYEQYF.

The rearrangement joins TRBV12-3 or TRBV12-4 to TRBJ1-2; D may be TRBD1 (5 bases). V was cut by 7 bases and J by 5 bases, with 8 bases left in between. The CDR3 length is 11 residues. The CDR3: CASTKGYGYTF. The CDR3 DNA is TGTGCCAGCACCAAGGGGTATGGCTACACCTTC.

This clonotype has more than one count but fewer than ten. The genes are TRBV11-2 and TRBJ2-2, with D possibly being TRBD2 (5 bases). Germline-derived CDR1 and CDR2 are SGHAT and FQNNGV. V dropped 1 base and J dropped 1 base, with 7 bases sitting between them. The CDR3 has 15 amino acids. This CDR3 reads CASSLVLVNTGELFF. DNA of the CDR3: TGTGCCAGCAGCTTAGTACTAGTGAACACCGGGGAGCTGTTTTTT.

The chain recombines TRBV5-1 with TRBJ1-6; D unclear. The CDR3 contains 15 residues. In germline, CDR1 is SGHRS, CDR2 YFSETQ. Trimming took 4 bases from V and 12 from J, leaving 20 bases between them. CDR3 sequence reads: CASSTEPGLEGPLHF. CDR3 DNA: TGCGCCAGCAGCACGGAGCCGGGTCTCGAGGGACCCCTCCACTTT.

This clonotype was detected ten times or more. The chain recombines TRBV3-1 with TRBJ2-7; 10 bases map to TRBD2. Trimming at V came to 0 bases and at J to 2 bases, leaving 1 base not matched to a gene. Germline lookup yields CDR1 LGHDT and CDR2 YNNKEL (reference sequence). CDR3 length equals 15 residues. The CDR3 DNA reads as TGTGCCAGCAGCCAAGATCTAGCGGGAGCCTACGAGCAGTACTTC. Translated, it gives CASSQDLAGAYEQYF.

This clonotype turned up a few times. CDR3 sequence (DNA): TGTGCCAGCAGCTCGGGGGGACTAGCGGGAGGGAATGAGCAGTTCTTC. Residues: CASSSGGLAGGNEQFF. The V gene is TRBV7-9, the J gene TRBJ2-1; 16 bases agree with TRBD2. The V gene end was trimmed by 4 bases and the J gene end by 7 bases; junction bases not matched to a gene: 4. The CDR3 is 16 amino acids. Germline CDR1 and CDR2: SEHNR and FQNEAQ (reference sequence).

This clonotype appeared a few times. J is TRBJ1-2 and V is TRBV6-5, with D perhaps TRBD1 (6 bases). The length of the CDR3 is 14 residues. Germline V gene lookup returns CDR1 MNHEY and CDR2 SVGAGI. V lost 5 bases, J lost 4 bases, and 14 bases lay in between. The CDR3 is CASSAAGGRYGYTF. CDR3 nucleotides: TGTGCCAGCAGTGCGGCGGGGGGCCGCTATGGCTACACCTTC.

The chain uses TRBV24-1 and TRBJ2-2; tentative D call: TRBD1 (6 bases). The CDR3 is 18 amino acids. Germline CDR1 and CDR2: KGHDR and SFDVKD. V gave up 0 bases and J gave up 5 bases, with 18 bases separating them. CDR3: CATSDLQIRAGVTGELFF. In DNA form, the CDR3 reads TGTGCCACCAGTGATTTGCAAATAAGGGCAGGGGTTACCGGGGAGCTGTTTTTT.

This clonotype turned up a few times. This chain links TRBV24-1 with TRBJ2-4; no definite D call. V was cut by 4 bases and J by 8 bases, with 8 bases left in between. The germline CDR1 and CDR2 sequences are KGHDR and SFDVKD. The CDR3 contains 12 residues. The CDR3 DNA is TGTGCCACCAGTGACTGGAATGACATTCAGTACTTC. As protein: CATSDWNDIQYF.

The rearrangement uses TRBV7-7 and TRBJ2-1; 7 bases are shared with TRBD1. The germline V gene encodes CDR1 SSHAT and CDR2 FNYEAQ (reference sequence). After removal of 2 bases from V and 0 bases from J, the junction contained 7 bases not matched to a gene. This CDR3 contains 17 residues. CDR3 sequence: CASSLTSAGGSYNEQFF. The CDR3 DNA follows: TGTGCCAGCAGCTTAACGTCTGCAGGGGGCTCCTACAATGAGCAGTTCTTC.

This clonotype has just a few counts. The chain combines TRBV11-2 with TRBJ1-1; 9 positions agree with TRBD1. Trimming removed 4 bases from V and 5 bases from J; junction bases left unmatched: 8. The CDR3 extends over 15 amino acids. Germline values: CDR1 SGHAT, CDR2 FQNNGV. The CDR3 loop reads CASSWEQGARTEAFF. In nucleotides, the CDR3 is TGTGCCAGCAGCTGGGAACAGGGGGCTCGGACTGAAGCTTTCTTT.

The genes are TRBV15 and TRBJ1-4, with D unresolved. Trimming stripped 0 bases from V and 0 bases from J, with 8 bases between. The CDR3 length is 16 residues. CDR1 is LNHNV, CDR2 YYDKDF, per germline (reference sequence). The CDR3 coding sequence is TGTGCCACCAGCAGAGACCTTGGAGCAACTAATGAAAAACTGTTTTTT. This codes for CATSRDLGATNEKLFF.

This clonotype has ten or more counts. The rearrangement links TRBV7-9 to TRBJ2-1; no definite D call. Germline V gene sequence: CDR1 SEHNR, CDR2 FQNEAQ (reference sequence). This CDR3 is built from 19 residues. Trimming shortened V by 6 bases and J by 0 bases, and 24 bases separated the two germline ends. CDR3 sequence (DNA): TGTGCCAGCAGACAGTGGGGTTCCATACCAAGTTCCTCCTACAATGAGCAGTTCTTC. Encoded protein: CASRQWGSIPSSSYNEQFF.